This T cell receptor (beta chain) was retrieved from a study of type 1 and type 2 diabetes patients. Study background: Participants included type 1 and type 2 diabetes patients plus nondiabetic controls. Points from the study as a whole: Some HECs seen only in T1D might also appear in more T2D or control samples. Type 2 diabetes repertoires were more diverse than type 1 diabetes repertoires.

Genomic DNA was the PCR template. Amplification of the beta chain CDR3 used 30 forward and 13 reverse multiplex primers. TCRdb passed the multiplex PCR reads through MiXCR, listing each CDR3 protein once. Of more than 250,000 distinct CDR3 sequences listed, over 45% are singletons. The CDR3 has 12 residues. Germline V gene sequence: CDR1 ENHRY, CDR2 SYGVKD. The ends were cut back, 5 bases at V and 5 bases at J, with 10 bases in the middle. Ten or more counts support this clonotype. Antigen specificity is unknown. The sequenced sample was peripheral blood mononuclear cells (PBMCs). The chain employs TRBV10-3 and TRBJ2-7; TRBD1 might be the D (6 bases). The source is a man aged 18 to 29 with type 2 diabetes. In nucleotides, the CDR3 is TGTGCCATCAGTCAGGGGACCCACGAGCAGTACTTC. Protein: CAISQGTHEQYF.